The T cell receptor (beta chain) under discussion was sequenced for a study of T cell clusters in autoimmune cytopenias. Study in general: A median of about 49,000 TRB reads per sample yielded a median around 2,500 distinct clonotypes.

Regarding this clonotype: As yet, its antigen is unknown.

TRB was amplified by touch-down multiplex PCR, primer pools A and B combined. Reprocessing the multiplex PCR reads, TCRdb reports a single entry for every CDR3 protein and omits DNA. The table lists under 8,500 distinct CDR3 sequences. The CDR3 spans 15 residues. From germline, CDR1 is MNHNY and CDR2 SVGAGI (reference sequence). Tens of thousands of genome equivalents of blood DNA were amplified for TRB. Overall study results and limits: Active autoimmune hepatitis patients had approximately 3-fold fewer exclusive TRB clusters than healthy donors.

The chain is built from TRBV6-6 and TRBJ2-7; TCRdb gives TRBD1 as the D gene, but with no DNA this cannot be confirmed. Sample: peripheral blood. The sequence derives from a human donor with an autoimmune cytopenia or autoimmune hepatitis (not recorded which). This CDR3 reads CASSPYVTGGVKQYF.